This is a list of T cell receptor beta chains from one sample in a study of T cell changes during pregnancy in multiple sclerosis. Some clones are missing from TCRdb's copy, which holds only in-frame ones; the method was immunoSEQ multiplex PCR. The sample holds about 59,000 clones, about 95% seen once. Sequenced here: CD8+ T cells from peripheral blood mononuclear cells, sampled after pregnancy. These receptors were collected from a female donor with multiple sclerosis, enrolled in a pregnancy study. The CDR3 runs from the conserved cysteine through the conserved F or W. The order of the fields is clone size, J gene, V gene, D gene, CDR3 DNA, CDR3 protein. The D gene is left open where the match is weak. Rows give clone size only sometimes, using once, few, many, or a class for an expanded clone.

size: .; J: TRBJ1-4; V: TRBV7-9; D: .; DNA: TGTGCCAGCAGCTTAGGAGCCCTTTCGGATGAAAAACTGTTTTTT; CDR3: CASSLGALSDEKLFF
size: .; J: TRBJ2-1; V: TRBV19; D: .; DNA: TGTGCCAGTAATCCGGGGGGCGCCTACAATGAGCAGTTCTTC; CDR3: CASNPGGAYNEQFF
size: .; J: TRBJ1-1; V: TRBV6-1; D: .; DNA: TGTGCCAGCAGTGACTGGATAGCGGTGAACACTGAAGCTTTCTTT; CDR3: CASSDWIAVNTEAFF
size: .; J: TRBJ1-4; V: TRBV30; D: .; DNA: TGTGCCTGGAGTGGGAGCCCAAATGAAAAACTGTTTTTT; CDR3: CAWSGSPNEKLFF
size: .; J: TRBJ1-1; V: TRBV6-5; D: .; DNA: TGTGCCAGCAGCCGAACTTGGGCAGCTGAAGCTTTCTTT; CDR3: CASSRTWAAEAFF
size: .; J: TRBJ1-1; V: TRBV28; D: .; DNA: TGTGCCAGCAGTTCCCGGGTATCCCGTCTAGCTTTCTTT; CDR3: CASSSRVSRLAFF
size: .; J: TRBJ2-7; V: TRBV20-1; D: .; DNA: TGCAGTGCGCCGGCGGTCCACGAGCAGTACTTC; CDR3: CSAPAVHEQYF
size: .; J: TRBJ1-2; V: TRBV5-4; D: .; DNA: TGTGCCAGCAGCTTTTTGGGCAGGGGAGAGTACTATGGCTACACCTTC; CDR3: CASSFLGRGEYYGYTF
size: .; J: TRBJ2-7; V: TRBV27; D: TRBD1; DNA: TGTGCCAGCAGTCCGACAGGGCCGGGCTACGAGCAGTACTTC; CDR3: CASSPTGPGYEQYF
size: .; J: TRBJ2-1; V: TRBV29-1; D: .; DNA: TGCAGCGTTCCCGGGGCAGGGGCCAGGGGTCAGTTCTTC; CDR3: CSVPGAGARGQFF
size: .; J: TRBJ2-7; V: TRBV7-9; D: .; DNA: TGTGCCAGCAGCTCCCTAGGCTCCCGCGCCGAGCAGTACTTC; CDR3: CASSSLGSRAEQYF
size: .; J: TRBJ2-3; V: TRBV10-2; D: .; DNA: TGCGCCAGCAGTGGGGCGGGATCTAGCACAGATACGCAGTATTTT; CDR3: CASSGAGSSTDTQYF
size: .; J: TRBJ1-4; V: TRBV4-1; D: TRBD1; DNA: TGCGCCAGCAGCCAACTAATAAGACAGGGGGACGCTGAAAAACTGTTTTTT; CDR3: CASSQLIRQGDAEKLFF
size: .; J: TRBJ2-7; V: TRBV4-1; D: TRBD1; DNA: TGCGCCAGCAGCCAAGTCGCAGGGGGTATCTACGAGCAGTACTTC; CDR3: CASSQVAGGIYEQYF
size: once; J: TRBJ2-7; V: TRBV9; D: TRBD2; DNA: TGTGCCAGCAGCGTAGGATCTCGCGGGGGCTCCTACGAGCAGTACTTC; CDR3: CASSVGSRGGSYEQYF
size: .; J: TRBJ1-1; V: TRBV5-6; D: .; DNA: TGTGCCAGCAGCTTCTTCAACGGGGGCACTGAAGCTTTCTTT; CDR3: CASSFFNGGTEAFF
size: .; J: TRBJ2-1; V: TRBV27; D: TRBD1; DNA: TGTGCCAGCAGTTTAACACCGGGACAGGGCTTAAATGAGCAGTTCTTC; CDR3: CASSLTPGQGLNEQFF
size: few; J: TRBJ1-4; V: TRBV7-9; D: .; DNA: TGTGCCAGCAGTAGAGGGGAAAAACTGTTTTTT; CDR3: CASSRGEKLFF
size: .; J: TRBJ2-7; V: TRBV5-4; D: .; DNA: TGTGCCAGCAGCTTGGAACGGAGCTACGAGCAGTACTTC; CDR3: CASSLERSYEQYF
size: .; J: TRBJ2-1; V: TRBV27; D: TRBD2; DNA: TGTGCCAGCAGTTTATTATCGGGAGGGCCAGGCAATGAGCAGTTCTTC; CDR3: CASSLLSGGPGNEQFF
size: .; J: TRBJ2-1; V: TRBV7-6; D: TRBD2; DNA: TGTGCCAGCAGCTCGAGATCTAGCGGGAATAGGGCCGGCAATGAGCAGTTCTTC; CDR3: CASSSRSSGNRAGNEQFF
size: .; J: TRBJ2-3; V: TRBV19; D: .; DNA: TGTGCCAGTAGAGAGGGAGCTCTTAGCACAGATACGCAGTATTTT; CDR3: CASREGALSTDTQYF
size: .; J: TRBJ2-2; V: TRBV4-2; D: TRBD2; DNA: TGTGCCAGCAGCCCCGGAGGGAGCGGGAGAAGGACCGGGGAGCTGTTTTTT; CDR3: CASSPGGSGRRTGELFF
size: once; J: TRBJ2-2; V: TRBV19; D: .; DNA: TGTGCCAGTAACCCCGGACTGATTCTTTACGGGGAGCTGTTTTTT; CDR3: CASNPGLILYGELFF
size: .; J: TRBJ2-7; V: TRBV30; D: TRBD1; DNA: TGTGCCTGGAGGACAGGGACCTACGAGCAGTACTTC; CDR3: CAWRTGTYEQYF
size: .; J: TRBJ2-7; V: TRBV27; D: .; DNA: TGTGCCAGCAAGGGACAGGGACTTAGCGGGGACCCCTACGAGCAGTACTTC; CDR3: CASKGQGLSGDPYEQYF
size: once; J: TRBJ2-7; V: TRBV5-6; D: .; DNA: TGTGCCAGCAGCTTCCAGGGGCCCAACGAGCAGTACTTC; CDR3: CASSFQGPNEQYF
size: .; J: TRBJ2-3; V: TRBV5-6; D: .; DNA: TGTGCCAGCAGCTTGGGGACTTTGGGTACGCAGTATTTT; CDR3: CASSLGTLGTQYF
size: .; J: TRBJ2-1; V: TRBV4-3; D: .; DNA: TGCGCCAGCAGCCAAGACAGCGTGACCTACAATGAGCAGTTCTTC; CDR3: CASSQDSVTYNEQFF
size: once; J: TRBJ2-6; V: TRBV12-5; D: .; DNA: TGTGCTAGTTCGTCCGGGGCCAACGTCCTGACTTTC; CDR3: CASSSGANVLTF
size: .; J: TRBJ2-7; V: TRBV27; D: .; DNA: TGTGCCAGCAGTTCCGGGACACCATCCCCCTACGAGCAGTACTTC; CDR3: CASSSGTPSPYEQYF
size: .; J: TRBJ2-7; V: TRBV30; D: TRBD1; DNA: TGTGCCTGGGTGGAGGACAGGGGGACCCACGAGCAGTACTTC; CDR3: CAWVEDRGTHEQYF
size: .; J: TRBJ2-5; V: TRBV2; D: TRBD2; DNA: TGTGCCAGCAGTGAACTAGCGGGAGCGGGGCGGCCGGAAGAGACCCAGTACTTC; CDR3: CASSELAGAGRPEETQYF
size: .; J: TRBJ2-1; V: TRBV4-1; D: .; DNA: TGCGCCAGCAGCCCTGACGCAGGCTCCTACAATGAGCAGTTCTTC; CDR3: CASSPDAGSYNEQFF
size: .; J: TRBJ1-2; V: TRBV19; D: TRBD1; DNA: TGTGCCAGTAGTATGGCGGGACAGAGCTATGGCTACACCTTC; CDR3: CASSMAGQSYGYTF
size: .; J: TRBJ1-1; V: TRBV27; D: TRBD1; DNA: TGTGCCAGCAGGCCACAGGGGGCTTATGGAAACACTGAAGCTTTCTTT; CDR3: CASRPQGAYGNTEAFF
size: .; J: TRBJ1-2; V: TRBV28; D: TRBD1; DNA: TGTGCCAGCAGTTTCCCAGGGGGCGCTTATGGCTACACCTTC; CDR3: CASSFPGGAYGYTF
size: .; J: TRBJ2-3; V: TRBV11-2; D: TRBD2; DNA: TGTGCCAGCAGCTTAGGAGCGGGGGCCGCAGATACGCAGTATTTT; CDR3: CASSLGAGAADTQYF
size: .; J: TRBJ1-5; V: TRBV6-1; D: .; DNA: TGTGCCAGCAGTGGCCCGGGGTATCAGCCCCAGCATTTT; CDR3: CASSGPGYQPQHF
size: .; J: TRBJ2-1; V: TRBV6-5; D: TRBD2; DNA: TGTGCCAGCAGTTACCGTCAGACTAGCGGGTACGAGCAGTTCTTC; CDR3: CASSYRQTSGYEQFF
size: .; J: TRBJ1-1; V: TRBV4-1; D: TRBD1; DNA: TGCGCCAGCAGCCCTCAAGGCCAGGGGGCCGACACTGAAGCTTTCTTT; CDR3: CASSPQGQGADTEAFF
size: .; J: TRBJ2-7; V: TRBV7-9; D: TRBD2; DNA: TGTGCCAGCAGCTCAAGACTAGCGGGGGGGTCCTACGAGCAGTACTTC; CDR3: CASSSRLAGGSYEQYF
size: .; J: TRBJ2-7; V: TRBV9; D: TRBD2; DNA: TGTGCCAGCAGCTTGGGACTAGCGGGAGCGAGGGACGAGCAGTACTTC; CDR3: CASSLGLAGARDEQYF
size: .; J: TRBJ1-1; V: TRBV6-5; D: .; DNA: TGTGCCAGCAGTTTCGGGGGTTTTACTGAAGCTTTCTTT; CDR3: CASSFGGFTEAFF
size: .; J: TRBJ2-7; V: TRBV28; D: .; DNA: TGTGCCAGCAGTTCAGATGAATTTGCAGGGTCCCCCTACGAGCAGTACTTC; CDR3: CASSSDEFAGSPYEQYF
size: .; J: TRBJ1-5; V: TRBV6-6; D: .; DNA: TGTGCCAGCAGTTACCACCCTACAGGTAGCAATCAGCCCCAGCATTTT; CDR3: CASSYHPTGSNQPQHF
size: once; J: TRBJ2-3; V: TRBV30; D: .; DNA: TGTGCCTGGAACGGGATCGTCACAGATACGCAGTATTTT; CDR3: CAWNGIVTDTQYF
size: .; J: TRBJ2-1; V: TRBV27; D: .; DNA: TGTGCCAGCAGCCTTGACTTTCTCAGCTCCTACAATGAGCAGTTCTTC; CDR3: CASSLDFLSSYNEQFF
size: .; J: TRBJ2-2; V: TRBV7-6; D: .; DNA: TGTGCCAGCAGCTTAGGACAGTCCACCGGGGAGCTGTTTTTT; CDR3: CASSLGQSTGELFF
size: .; J: TRBJ2-7; V: TRBV4-1; D: TRBD1; DNA: TGCGCCAGCAGCCAAGGGGGTTTTGGGACAGGAGTTAACTACGAGCAGTACTTC; CDR3: CASSQGGFGTGVNYEQYF
size: .; J: TRBJ2-5; V: TRBV9; D: .; DNA: TGTGCCAGCAGCGTTAGCCGAGCGGAGACACAAGAGACCCAGTACTTC; CDR3: CASSVSRAETQETQYF
size: .; J: TRBJ2-7; V: TRBV19; D: .; DNA: TGTGCCAATTGGGCCCCTCAGGTGTCCTACGAGCAGTACTTC; CDR3: CANWAPQVSYEQYF
size: once; J: TRBJ2-7; V: TRBV2; D: .; DNA: TGTGCCAGCAGTGAGTCACTTCTCTACGAGCAGTACTTC; CDR3: CASSESLLYEQYF
size: .; J: TRBJ2-7; V: TRBV7-6; D: TRBD1; DNA: TGTGCCAGCAGCTACGGACAGGCACAGACCTACGAGCAGTACTTC; CDR3: CASSYGQAQTYEQYF
size: .; J: TRBJ2-7; V: TRBV15; D: TRBD1; DNA: TGTGCCACCAGCAGAAAAGACAGGGGCTACGAGCAGTACTTC; CDR3: CATSRKDRGYEQYF
size: .; J: TRBJ1-2; V: TRBV10-3; D: .; DNA: TGTGCCATCAGTGAGAGTAGAGTTAACTATGGCTACACCTTC; CDR3: CAISESRVNYGYTF
size: .; J: TRBJ1-1; V: TRBV30; D: TRBD1; DNA: TGTGCCTGGAGTACGCTGGACAGGGGTTTGGACACTGAAGCTTTCTTT; CDR3: CAWSTLDRGLDTEAFF
size: .; J: TRBJ2-1; V: TRBV19; D: TRBD1; DNA: TGTGCCAGTAGTATACCCGGGACAGGGGCTGAGCAGTTCTTC; CDR3: CASSIPGTGAEQFF
size: .; J: TRBJ1-4; V: TRBV7-7; D: TRBD1; DNA: TGTGCCAGCAGCTTATGCAGGGGGCGGCTCGCAACTAATGAAAAACTGTTTTTT; CDR3: CASSLCRGRLATNEKLFF